This TCR beta chain originates from a study of vaccination and CD4 T cells after COVID-19. V shed 1 base and J shed 4 bases, with 8 bases lying between them. Per the germline V gene, CDR1 is KGHSH and CDR2 is LQKENI. The CDR3 loop spans 14 amino acids. As to treatment: 10-day PBMC culture with coronavirus spike peptide pools or control peptides (ViraFEST assay). This clonotype occurred once. Its antigen is as yet unknown. Cultured CD4+ T-cell DNA underwent Oncomine TCR Beta short-read sequencing. Each CDR3 protein gets one entry after TCRdb re-called the PCR reads with MiXCR. The sample has roughly 24,000 distinct CDR3 sequences, roughly 40% seen once; the top ten hold approximately 11%.

The J gene is TRBJ1-5, the V gene TRBV18; D call uncertain. This TCR derives from a human donor who had recovered from COVID-19. The material sequenced was CD4+ T cells from blood, cultured in vitro. CDR3 protein: CASSPLGANQPQHF. CDR3 DNA: TGTGCCAGCTCACCACTAGGAGCAAATCAGCCCCAGCATTTT.